The 24 T cell receptor beta chains below all came from one sample that was sequenced in a study of blood T cell repertoires in COVID-19. Using immunoSEQ multiplex PCR, the repertoire was profiled, and TCRdb retains in-frame clones only, with some absent. The sample has 200,000 or so clones, more than 65% seen once. The sequencing sample was made of peripheral blood. The receptor source for this set is a woman in her twenties or thirties who had recovered from COVID-19.

The rearrangement joins TRBV5-6 to TRBJ2-5; 11 bases line up with TRBD2. The trim removed 4 bases at V and 5 bases at J, leaving 10 bases unmatched. This CDR3 has 16 residues. The germline CDR1 and CDR2 sequences are SGHDT and YYEEEE. The CDR3 nucleotides read TGTGCCAGCAGCAATTTAGCGGGAGGGCCGAGGGAGACCCAGTACTTC. Amino acid sequence: CASSNLAGGPRETQYF.

The chain recombines TRBV30 with TRBJ1-1; 7 nucleotides agree with TRBD1. Germline assignment: CDR1 GTSNPN and CDR2 SVGIG (reference sequence). V trimming: 2 bases; J trimming: 9 bases; junction bases outside the gene matches: 6. CDR3 length equals 12 residues. For the CDR3, the DNA is TGTGCCTGGAGTCCGGACAGGTTTAAAGCTTTCTTT. Its protein is CAWSPDRFKAFF.

The gene calls are TRBV11-3 and TRBJ2-2; a possible D gene is TRBD1 (5 bases). Germline values: CDR1 SGHNT, CDR2 YENEEA. V was cut by 4 bases and J by 3 bases, with 9 bases left in between. The CDR3 is 14 amino acids. The CDR3 DNA reads TGTGCCAGCAGCTACACCAGGGACACCGGGGAGCTGTTTTTT. This translates into CASSYTRDTGELFF.

The rearrangement uses TRBV6-5 and TRBJ2-1; TRBD1 agrees at 9 bases. With V trimmed by 6 bases and J by 7 bases, 4 bases remained unmatched. The CDR3 is 13 amino acids. Germline loops: CDR1 MNHEY, CDR2 SVGAGI. The CDR3 bases are TGTGCCAGCAGCGGACAGGGGTGGAATGAGCAGTTCTTC. This codes for CASSGQGWNEQFF.

The chain uses TRBV25-1 and TRBJ1-2; 8 bases agree with TRBD1. Trimming took 1 base from V and 8 from J; bases not matched to a gene: 6. CDR1 is MGHDK and CDR2 is SYGVNS in the germline V gene. This CDR3 region has 14 residues. The CDR3 DNA is TGTGCCAGCAGTGAATGGTACAGGGGGATCGGCTACACCTTC. Protein: CASSEWYRGIGYTF.

The rearrangement links TRBV6-6 to TRBJ2-7; 9 nucleotides line up with TRBD1. V lost 6 bases and J lost 5; bases outside the gene matches: 8. This CDR3 spans 14 amino acids. Germline V lookup: CDR1 MNHNY, CDR2 SVGAGI (reference sequence). In DNA, the CDR3 is TGTGCCAGCAGATCCCGGGACAGGGCCCACGAGCAGTACTTC. This encodes CASRSRDRAHEQYF.

The sample holds one count of this clone. The genes are TRBV28 and TRBJ2-7, with D possibly TRBD2 on 7 matching bases. This CDR3 has 14 amino acids. CDR1 and CDR2 from the germline V gene are MDHEN and SYDVKM. Trimming left V 3 bases short and J 0 bases short, with 9 bases between. In DNA, the CDR3 is TGTGCCAGCAGTTTTGGGGGGGCCTCCTACGAGCAGTACTTC. Protein sequence: CASSFGGASYEQYF.

The count of this clone is one. The chain is built from TRBV6-5 and TRBJ2-1; unclear D gene. The germline CDR1 and CDR2 sequences are MNHEY and SVGAGI. V dropped 6 bases and J dropped 4 bases, with 10 bases sitting between them. The CDR3 is 13 amino acids. The CDR3 loop is CASSRDLYNEQFF. In DNA form, the CDR3 reads TGTGCCAGCAGCCGCGACTTATACAATGAGCAGTTCTTC.

The CDR3 sequence: CASSPDRGLSTGELFF. For the CDR3, the DNA is TGTGCCAGCAGCCCGGACAGGGGGCTTAGCACCGGGGAGCTGTTTTTT. V usage is TRBV7-9 and J usage is TRBJ2-2; 11 bases map to TRBD1. This CDR3 comprises 16 residues. V dropped 5 bases and J dropped 4; count of bases not matched to a gene: 6. Germline values: CDR1 SEHNR, CDR2 FQNEAQ (reference sequence).

V usage is TRBV9 and J usage is TRBJ1-2; D ambiguous. V lost 3 bases and J 0 bases, leaving 12 bases between the germline ends. CDR3 length: 15 residues. CDR1 is SGDLS, CDR2 YYNGEE, per germline. The CDR3 loop is CASSGLRVTNYGYTF. As DNA, the CDR3 is TGTGCCAGCAGCGGACTCCGGGTTACTAACTATGGCTACACCTTC.

The J gene is TRBJ2-7, the V gene TRBV28; TRBD1 matches 8 bases. Losses at the gene ends were 5 bases for V and 5 bases for J; bases not matched to a gene: 14. The CDR3 spans 16 residues. CDR1 is MDHEN, CDR2 SYDVKM, per germline. CDR3 amino acids: CASSQGEQGGEDEQYF. For the CDR3, the DNA is TGTGCCAGCAGTCAGGGGGAACAGGGGGGTGAGGACGAGCAGTACTTC.

The V gene is TRBV30, the J gene TRBJ1-4, with 7 bases lining up with TRBD1. CDR3 length: 14 residues. V lost 3 bases to trimming and J lost 4 bases; unmatched junction nucleotides: 5. Per germline, CDR1 GTSNPN and CDR2 SVGIG (reference sequence). The CDR3 sequence is CAWRRTGVNEKLFF. The CDR3 DNA is TGTGCCTGGAGGAGGACAGGAGTTAATGAAAAACTGTTTTTT.

This chain connects TRBV7-3 to TRBJ2-2; 7 nucleotides agree with TRBD1. Looked up from germline, CDR1 is SGHTA and CDR2 is FQGTGA. The V segment lost 4 bases and the J segment 6 bases; nucleotides outside the gene matches: 2. This CDR3 is 13 amino acids long. This CDR3 reads CASSSTGAGELFF. CDR3 bases: TGTGCCAGCAGCTCTACAGGGGCCGGGGAGCTGTTTTTT. Complete variable domain (other parts from reference TRBV7-3 and TRBJ2-2): GAGVSQTPSNKVTEKGKYVELRCDPISGHTALYWYRQSLGQGPEFLIYFQGTGAADDSGLPNDRFFAVRPEGSVSTLKIQRTERGDSAVYLCASSSTGAGELFFGEGSRLTVL.

This clone has only a few counts. The V gene is TRBV16, the J gene TRBJ1-5; D is perhaps TRBD1 (5 bases). The V end was cut by 1 base, the J end by 2 bases, with 9 bases between. The CDR3 loop spans 15 amino acids. Germline values: CDR1 KGHSY, CDR2 FQNENV. CDR3 sequence (DNA): TGTGCCAGCAGCCAATTGCAGGGCCGCAATCAGCCCCAGCATTTT. Translation: CASSQLQGRNQPQHF.

The chain recombines TRBV6-5 with TRBJ2-7; D gene ambiguous. V lost 7 bases and J 0 bases, leaving 7 bases between the germline ends. The CDR3 totals 12 residues. Germline CDR1 is MNHEY and CDR2 is SVGAGI. The CDR3 here is CASKRSSYEQYF. CDR3 sequence (DNA): TGTGCCAGCAAAAGGAGCTCCTACGAGCAGTACTTC.

This clone was detected only once. This sequence joins TRBV12-3 or TRBV12-4 and TRBJ2-1, with D possibly TRBD2 on 6 matching bases. The V and J ends lost 6 bases and 15 bases respectively, with 18 bases between them. The CDR3 consists of 12 residues. The CDR3 DNA sequence: TGTGCCAGCAGACGGGACTCGCTCCGTACGTTCTTC. It translates to CASRRDSLRTFF.

The chain employs TRBV5-4 and TRBJ2-5; 9 nucleotides line up with TRBD2. CDR1 SGHNT and CDR2 YYREEE come from the germline V gene (reference sequence). V lost 7 bases, J lost 1 base, and 11 bases stayed unmatched. This CDR3 is built from 16 residues. CDR3: CASRRDLAGFQETQYF. The DNA of the CDR3 is TGTGCCAGCCGCCGCGACCTAGCGGGATTCCAAGAGACCCAGTACTTC. Variable domain in full (rest from reference TRBV5-4 and TRBJ2-5): ETGVTQSPTHLIKTRGQQVTLRCSSQSGHNTVSWYQQALGQGPQFIFQYYREEENGRGNFPPRFSGLQFPNYSSELNVNALELDDSALYLCASRRDLAGFQETQYFGPGTRLLVL.

The chain carries TRBV3-1 (or the pseudogene TRBV3-2) and TRBJ2-7, with D possibly matching TRBD2 (7 bases). In germline, CDR1 is LGHDT, CDR2 YNNKEL (reference sequence). Trimming left V 0 bases short and J 5 bases short, with 17 bases between. The CDR3 extends over 16 amino acids. The CDR3 DNA reads as TGTGCCAGCAGCCAAGATCCCCGCAGGGGAGGGGACGAGCAGTACTTC. Translation: CASSQDPRRGGDEQYF.

The chain recombines TRBV28 with TRBJ1-3; 8 bases fit TRBD1. The CDR3 contains 13 residues. Trimming at V came to 9 bases and at J to 0 bases, leaving 1 base not matched to a gene. Germline V lookup: CDR1 MDHEN, CDR2 SYDVKM. CDR3 loop: CARDRASGNTIYF. The CDR3 region has the DNA TGTGCCAGGGACAGGGCCTCTGGAAACACCATATATTTT.

This chain uses TRBV11-2 with TRBJ2-7, with D perhaps TRBD2 (5 bases). With 1 base removed from V and 3 bases from J, the gap between germline ends came to 13 bases. This CDR3 region has 15 residues. CDR1 is SGHAT, CDR2 FQNNGV, per germline. CDR3 region: CASSLGVSAIYEQYF. As DNA, the CDR3 is TGTGCCAGCAGCTTAGGTGTTAGCGCCATCTACGAGCAGTACTTC.

In this sample, this clone turned up once. This chain links TRBV11-2 with TRBJ2-3; TRBD1 is a possible D gene (5 bases). V shed 0 bases and J shed 4 bases, with 23 bases lying between them. Germline V gene sequence: CDR1 SGHAT, CDR2 FQNNGV. This CDR3 has 19 residues. The CDR3 sequence: CASSLDNRGPGVLPDTQYF. CDR3 bases: TGTGCCAGCAGCTTAGATAATAGGGGCCCGGGCGTTCTGCCAGATACGCAGTATTTT.

The rearrangement joins TRBV4-2 to TRBJ2-1; a weak D match, TRBD2 (5 bases). Germline V lookup: CDR1 LGHNA, CDR2 YNFKEQ. This CDR3 has 16 amino acids. V lost 4 bases and J 2 bases, leaving 15 bases between the germline ends. The CDR3 sequence is CASSPPGGSAYNEQFF. For the CDR3, the DNA is TGTGCCAGCAGCCCCCCTGGCGGTAGCGCCTACAATGAGCAGTTCTTC.

The chain is built from TRBV29-1 and TRBJ2-5, with TRBD1 matching over 7 bases. This CDR3 has 13 amino acids. Germline V gene data show CDR1 as SQVTM and CDR2 as ANQGSEA. With V trimmed by 4 bases and J by 3 bases, 5 bases remained unmatched. As DNA, the CDR3 is TGCAGCGTTGCGTATGGGACAGAAGAGACCCAGTACTTC. Encoded protein: CSVAYGTEETQYF.

The chain employs TRBV28 and TRBJ2-4; D possibly corresponds to TRBD1 (6 bases). This CDR3 has 14 residues. CDR1 is MDHEN and CDR2 is SYDVKM in the germline V gene. Trimming took 5 bases from V and 6 from J, leaving 14 bases between them. Here the CDR3 reads CASSTSGQRNIQYF. The DNA of the CDR3 is TGTGCCAGCAGTACCTCGGGACAAAGAAACATTCAGTACTTC.